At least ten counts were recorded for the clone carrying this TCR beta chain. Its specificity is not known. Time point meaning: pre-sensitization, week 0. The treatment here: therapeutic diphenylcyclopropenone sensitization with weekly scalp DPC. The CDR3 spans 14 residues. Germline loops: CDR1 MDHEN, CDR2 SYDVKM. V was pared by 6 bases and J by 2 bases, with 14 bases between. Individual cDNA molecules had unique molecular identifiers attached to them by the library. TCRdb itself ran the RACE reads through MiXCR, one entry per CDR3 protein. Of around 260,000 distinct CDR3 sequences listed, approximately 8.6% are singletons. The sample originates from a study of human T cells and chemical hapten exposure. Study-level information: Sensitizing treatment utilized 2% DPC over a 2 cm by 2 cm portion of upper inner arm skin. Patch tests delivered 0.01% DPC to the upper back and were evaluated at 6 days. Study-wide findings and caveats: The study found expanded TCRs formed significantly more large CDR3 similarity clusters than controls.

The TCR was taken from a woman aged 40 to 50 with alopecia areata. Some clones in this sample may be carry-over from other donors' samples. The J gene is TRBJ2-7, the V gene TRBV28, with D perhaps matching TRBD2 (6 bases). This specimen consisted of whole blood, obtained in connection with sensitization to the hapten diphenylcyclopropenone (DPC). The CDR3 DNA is TGTGCCAGCAGGAGGGCAGGGAGGACCTACGAGCAGTACTTC. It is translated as CASRRAGRTYEQYF.